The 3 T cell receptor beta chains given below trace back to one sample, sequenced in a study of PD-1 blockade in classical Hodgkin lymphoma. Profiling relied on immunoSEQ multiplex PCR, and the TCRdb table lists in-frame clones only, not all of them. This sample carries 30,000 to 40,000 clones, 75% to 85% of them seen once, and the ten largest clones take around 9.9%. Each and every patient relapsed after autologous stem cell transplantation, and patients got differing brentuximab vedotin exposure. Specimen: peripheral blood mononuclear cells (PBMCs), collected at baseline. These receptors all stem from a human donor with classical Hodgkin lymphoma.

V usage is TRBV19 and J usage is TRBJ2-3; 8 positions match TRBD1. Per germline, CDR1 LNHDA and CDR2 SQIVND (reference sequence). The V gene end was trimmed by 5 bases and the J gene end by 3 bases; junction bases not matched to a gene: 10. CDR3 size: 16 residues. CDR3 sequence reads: CASSFLQGVGTDTQYF. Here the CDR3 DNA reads TGTGCCAGTAGTTTCTTACAGGGGGTAGGAACAGATACGCAGTATTTT.

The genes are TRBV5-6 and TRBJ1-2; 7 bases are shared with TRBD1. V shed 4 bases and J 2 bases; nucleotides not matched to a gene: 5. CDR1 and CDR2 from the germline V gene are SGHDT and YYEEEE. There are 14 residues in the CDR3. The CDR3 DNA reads TGTGCCAGCAGCCCAGGGACAGCGAACTATGGCTACACCTTC. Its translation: CASSPGTANYGYTF.

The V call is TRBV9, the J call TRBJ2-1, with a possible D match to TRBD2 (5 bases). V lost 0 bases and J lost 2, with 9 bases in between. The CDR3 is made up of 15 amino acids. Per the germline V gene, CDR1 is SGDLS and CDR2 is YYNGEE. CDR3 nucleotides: TGTGCCAGCAGCGTAGAAGGAGGTCCCTACAATGAGCAGTTCTTC. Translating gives CASSVEGGPYNEQFF. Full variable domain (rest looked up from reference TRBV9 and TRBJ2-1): DSGVTQTPKHLITATGQRVTLRCSPRSGDLSVYWYQQSLDQGLQFLIQYYNGEERAKGNILERFSAQQFPDLHSELNLSSLELGDSALYFCASSVEGGPYNEQFFGPGTRLTVL.